This entry features one T cell receptor beta chain sequence. Its specificity is unknown. Germline lookup yields CDR1 MNHNY and CDR2 SVGAGI (reference sequence). The CDR3 covers 15 residues. Trimming at V came to 4 bases and at J to 0 bases, leaving 3 bases not matched to a gene. The data were taken from a study of T cells in Graves' hyperthyroidism and ophthalmopathy. Regarding the study as a whole: Most clonotypes expanded in the thyroid (above 0.001) were also present in blood. Progression to ophthalmopathy was predicted a median of 6.5 months early.

Graves' hyperthyroidism without ophthalmopathy progression within 18 months was termed stable. TCR beta CDR3 regions were amplified from RNA. Primed by the HTBI set, a first-round RT-PCR was run on the TCR CDR3. Each CDR3 protein gets one entry after TCRdb re-called the multiplex PCR reads with MiXCR. This sample carries hundreds of thousands of distinct CDR3 sequences, about 35% of them seen once, and the ten largest clones take 31%. The source of this sequence is a woman aged 40 to 55 with Graves' hyperthyroidism. Sequenced: blood. The chain recombines TRBV6-6 with TRBJ1-3; 7 bases match TRBD1. CDR3 coding DNA: TGTGCCAGCAGTTTACAGGGGCACTCTGGAAACACCATATATTTT. Its protein product is CASSLQGHSGNTIYF.